These T cell receptor beta chains were read from a single sample in a study of blood T cell repertoires in COVID-19. The repertoire was sequenced with immunoSEQ multiplex PCR; TCRdb's copy has only in-frame clones and lacks some. The sample yields over 250,000 clones, around 90% seen once. The sample was peripheral blood. Receptors were obtained from a woman aged 70 to 79 with COVID-19, enrolled during active disease. Each CDR3 is given with its conserved first and last residue. A D gene is named only where the DNA matches it firmly. Some rows have no size entry. The others give once, few or many, or a class for an expanded clone.

>NA|TRBV5-1|TRBD1|TRBJ2-7
CASSPRTGNSYEQYF
TGCGCCAGCAGCCCCCGGACAGGTAATTCCTACGAGCAGTACTTC
>NA|TRBV5-6|NA|TRBJ1-1
CASSPTGMNTEAFF
TGTGCCAGCAGCCCTACAGGGATGAACACTGAAGCTTTCTTT
>once|TRBV6-2/TRBV6-3|TRBD2|TRBJ2-7
CASSYTPGEGLTYEQYF
TGTGCCAGCAGTTATACCCCCGGGGAGGGGCTAACCTACGAGCAGTACTTC
>NA|TRBV28|NA|TRBJ1-3
CASTAGRVRNTIYF
TGTGCCAGTACAGCGGGCAGGGTGAGAAACACCATATATTTT
>NA|TRBV3-1/TRBV3-2|NA|TRBJ2-5
CASSQVNGNQETQYF
TGTGCCAGCAGCCAAGTAAACGGTAACCAAGAGACCCAGTACTTC
>NA|TRBV5-6|TRBD1|TRBJ2-7
CASSALGQGYYEQYF
TGTGCCAGCAGCGCCCTAGGACAGGGGTACTACGAGCAGTACTTC
>NA|TRBV15|NA|TRBJ2-5
CATSNTGRETQYF
TGTGCCACCAGTAACACAGGGAGAGAGACCCAGTACTTC
>once|TRBV6-5|NA|TRBJ1-3
CATAGSSGNTIYF
TGTGCCACCGCGGGTAGCTCTGGAAACACCATATATTTT
>NA|TRBV28|NA|TRBJ2-1
CASSAFNEQFF
TGTGCCAGCAGTGCGTTTAATGAGCAGTTCTTC
>NA|TRBV11-3|TRBD2|TRBJ2-7
CASSLGPSGNSYEQYF
TGTGCCAGCAGCTTGGGACCTAGCGGGAACTCCTACGAGCAGTACTTC
>NA|TRBV28|TRBD2|TRBJ2-5
CASSSPGLAAETQYF
TGTGCCAGCAGCTCACCGGGACTAGCTGCAGAGACCCAGTACTTC
>NA|TRBV6-5|TRBD1|TRBJ1-2
CASSRGHDGYTF
TGTGCCAGCAGCAGGGGGCACGATGGCTACACCTTC
>NA|TRBV10-2|NA|TRBJ2-7
CASSESNRQYF
TGCGCCAGCAGTGAGTCGAACAGGCAGTACTTC
>once|TRBV4-2|NA|TRBJ1-2
CASSQDRDFGYTF
TGTGCCAGCAGCCAAGACCGGGATTTCGGCTACACCTTC
>NA|TRBV19|TRBD1|TRBJ1-5
CATGQGADQPQHF
TGTGCCACCGGACAGGGGGCCGATCAGCCCCAGCATTTT
>few|TRBV27|TRBD2|TRBJ2-3
CASSRLAGSTDTQYF
TGTGCCAGCAGTCGACTAGCGGGAAGCACAGATACGCAGTATTTT
>NA|TRBV27|NA|TRBJ2-2
CASSFYGIPSPGTGELFF
TGTGCCAGCAGTTTTTACGGGATCCCATCCCCGGGGACCGGGGAGCTGTTTTTT
>NA|TRBV19|NA|TRBJ1-1
CASSFDRMNTEAFF
TGTGCCAGTAGTTTCGACAGAATGAACACTGAAGCTTTCTTT
>once|TRBV5-4|TRBD2|TRBJ2-2
CASSRGLAGNTGELFF
TGTGCCAGCAGCCGGGGACTAGCGGGGAACACCGGGGAGCTGTTTTTT
>once|TRBV27|NA|TRBJ2-4
CASSFPGLPEYF
TGTGCCAGCAGTTTCCCGGGACTCCCGGAGTACTTC
>NA|TRBV4-2|TRBD2|TRBJ2-3
CASSPGLAGVTDTQYF
TGTGCCAGCAGCCCGGGACTAGCGGGAGTAACAGATACGCAGTATTTT
>NA|TRBV18|TRBD2|TRBJ2-7
CASSPPGTSSWQYF
TGTGCCAGCTCACCACCGGGGACTAGTTCTTGGCAGTACTTC
>NA|TRBV29-1|NA|TRBJ1-5
CSVSTVGDQPQHF
TGCAGCGTTTCCACTGTAGGGGATCAGCCCCAGCATTTT
>once|TRBV11-3|NA|TRBJ1-1
CASSTRAGGLSAFF
TGTGCCAGCAGTACCCGGGCAGGAGGCCTTTCAGCTTTCTTT
>NA|TRBV30|TRBD1|TRBJ1-5
CAWSQTGGGGQPQHF
TGTGCCTGGAGCCAGACAGGGGGCGGTGGTCAGCCCCAGCATTTT
>NA|TRBV6-5|NA|TRBJ1-5
CASRDYGGSNQPQHF
TGTGCCAGCAGAGATTACGGCGGTAGCAATCAGCCCCAGCATTTT
>NA|TRBV7-2|NA|TRBJ1-5
CASSLVRGINQPQHF
TGTGCCAGCAGCTTAGTTCGGGGGATCAATCAGCCCCAGCATTTT
>once|TRBV18|TRBD1|TRBJ1-2
CASSPSIQGAGYGYTF
TGTGCCAGCTCACCATCAATACAGGGGGCGGGCTATGGCTACACCTTC
>NA|TRBV5-1|TRBD2|TRBJ2-5
CASSPIAGDGETQYF
TGCGCCAGCAGCCCGATAGCGGGAGACGGGGAGACCCAGTACTTC